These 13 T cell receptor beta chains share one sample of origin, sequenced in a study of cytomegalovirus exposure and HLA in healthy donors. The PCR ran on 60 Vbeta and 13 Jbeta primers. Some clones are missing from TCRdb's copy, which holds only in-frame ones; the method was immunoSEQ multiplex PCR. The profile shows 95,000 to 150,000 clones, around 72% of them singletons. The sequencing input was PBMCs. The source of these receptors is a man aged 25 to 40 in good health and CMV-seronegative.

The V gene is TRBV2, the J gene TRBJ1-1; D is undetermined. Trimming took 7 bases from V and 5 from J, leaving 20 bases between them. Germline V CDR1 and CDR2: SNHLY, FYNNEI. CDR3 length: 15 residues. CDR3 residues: CASTRLGGGGTEAFF. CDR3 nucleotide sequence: TGTGCCAGCACCCGCCTAGGTGGTGGAGGGACTGAAGCTTTCTTT.

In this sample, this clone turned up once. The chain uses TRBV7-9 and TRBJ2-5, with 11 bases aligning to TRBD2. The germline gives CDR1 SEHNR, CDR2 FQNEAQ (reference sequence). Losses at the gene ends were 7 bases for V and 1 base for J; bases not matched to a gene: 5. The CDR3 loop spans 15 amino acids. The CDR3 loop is CASTPSGGPQETQYF. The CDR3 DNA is TGTGCCAGCACCCCTAGCGGGGGGCCCCAAGAGACCCAGTACTTC.

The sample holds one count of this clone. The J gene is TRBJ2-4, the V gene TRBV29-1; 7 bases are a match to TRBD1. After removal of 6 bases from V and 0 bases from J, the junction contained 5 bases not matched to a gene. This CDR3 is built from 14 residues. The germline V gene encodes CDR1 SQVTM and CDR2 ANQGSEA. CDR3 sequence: CSVADRAAKNIQYF. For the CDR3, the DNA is TGCAGCGTGGCTGACAGGGCAGCCAAAAACATTCAGTACTTC.

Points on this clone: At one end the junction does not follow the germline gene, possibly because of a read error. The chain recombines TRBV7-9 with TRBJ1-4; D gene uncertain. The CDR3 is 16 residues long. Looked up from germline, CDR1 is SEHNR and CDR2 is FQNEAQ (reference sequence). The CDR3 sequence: CSSSPGGGATNEKLFF. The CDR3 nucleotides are TGTTCCAGCAGCCCCGGTGGAGGTGCAACTAATGAAAAACTGTTTTTT.

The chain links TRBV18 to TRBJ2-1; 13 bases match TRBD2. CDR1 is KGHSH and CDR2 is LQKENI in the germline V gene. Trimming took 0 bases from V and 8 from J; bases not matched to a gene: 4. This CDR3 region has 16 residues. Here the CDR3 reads CASSPPGLAGNYEQFF. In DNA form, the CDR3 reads TGTGCCAGCTCACCACCGGGACTAGCGGGGAATTATGAGCAGTTCTTC.

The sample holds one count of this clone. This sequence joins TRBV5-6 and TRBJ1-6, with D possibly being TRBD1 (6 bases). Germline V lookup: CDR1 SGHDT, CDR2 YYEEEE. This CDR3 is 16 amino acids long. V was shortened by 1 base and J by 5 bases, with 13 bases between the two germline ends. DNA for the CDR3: TGTGCCAGCAGCTTGACGGCAGGGGATAATAATTCACCCCTCCACTTT. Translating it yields CASSLTAGDNNSPLHF.

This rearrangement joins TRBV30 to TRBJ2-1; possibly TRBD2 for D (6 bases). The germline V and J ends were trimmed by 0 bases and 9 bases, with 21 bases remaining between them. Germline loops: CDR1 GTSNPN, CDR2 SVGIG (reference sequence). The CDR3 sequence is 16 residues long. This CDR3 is CAWSVGTVHLGSEQFF. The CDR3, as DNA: TGTGCCTGGAGTGTTGGGACTGTTCATTTAGGGAGTGAGCAGTTCTTC.

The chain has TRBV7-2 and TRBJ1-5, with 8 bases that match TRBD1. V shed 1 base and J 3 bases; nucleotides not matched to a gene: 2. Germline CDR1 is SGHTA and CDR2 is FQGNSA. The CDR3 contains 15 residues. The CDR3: CASSLGTGYNQPQHF. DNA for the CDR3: TGTGCCAGCAGCTTAGGGACAGGGTACAATCAGCCCCAGCATTTT.

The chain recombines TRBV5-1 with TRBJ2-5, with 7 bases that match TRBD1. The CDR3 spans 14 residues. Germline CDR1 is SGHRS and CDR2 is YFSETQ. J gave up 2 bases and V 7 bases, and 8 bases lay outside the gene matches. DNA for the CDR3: TGCGCCAGCCGACAACAGGGGAGACAAGAGACCCAGTACTTC. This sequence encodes CASRQQGRQETQYF.

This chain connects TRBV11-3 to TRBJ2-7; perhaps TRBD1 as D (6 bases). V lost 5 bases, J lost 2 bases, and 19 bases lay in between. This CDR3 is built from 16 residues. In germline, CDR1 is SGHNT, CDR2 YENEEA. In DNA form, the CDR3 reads TGTGCCAGCAGCCCTGAACAGGGTTGGGATCCCTACGAGCAGTACTTC. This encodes CASSPEQGWDPYEQYF. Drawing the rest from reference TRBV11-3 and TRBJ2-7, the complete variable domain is EAGVVQSPRYKIIEKKQPVAFWCNPISGHNTLYWYLQNLGQGPELLIRYENEEAVDDSQLPKDRFSAERLKGVDSTLKIQPAELGDSAVYLCASSPEQGWDPYEQYFGPGTRLTVT.

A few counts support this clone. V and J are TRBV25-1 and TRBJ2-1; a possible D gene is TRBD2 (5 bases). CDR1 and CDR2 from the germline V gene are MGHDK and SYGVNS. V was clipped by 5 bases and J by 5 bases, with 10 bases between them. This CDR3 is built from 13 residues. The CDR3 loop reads CASSRGWNNEQFF. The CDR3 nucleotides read TGTGCCAGCAGTAGAGGGTGGAACAATGAGCAGTTCTTC.

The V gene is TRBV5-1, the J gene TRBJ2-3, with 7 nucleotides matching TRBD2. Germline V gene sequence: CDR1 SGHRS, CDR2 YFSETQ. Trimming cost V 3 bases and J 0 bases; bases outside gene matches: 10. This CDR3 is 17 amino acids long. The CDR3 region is CASSSGFFGGSTDTQYF. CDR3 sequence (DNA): TGCGCCAGCAGCTCGGGCTTTTTCGGGGGGAGCACAGATACGCAGTATTTT. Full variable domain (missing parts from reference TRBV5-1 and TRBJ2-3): KAGVTQTPRYLIKTRGQQVTLSCSPISGHRSVSWYQQTPGQGLQFLFEYFSETQRNKGNFPGRFSGRQFSNSRSEMNVSTLELGDSALYLCASSSGFFGGSTDTQYFGPGTRLTVL.

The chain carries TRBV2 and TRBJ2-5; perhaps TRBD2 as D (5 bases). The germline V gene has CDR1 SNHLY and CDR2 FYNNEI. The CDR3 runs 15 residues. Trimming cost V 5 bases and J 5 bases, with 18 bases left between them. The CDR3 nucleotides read TGTGCCAGCAGTCAGGCGCTAGCAGGCGGGGAGACCCAGTACTTC. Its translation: CASSQALAGGETQYF.